The entry below describes one T cell receptor beta chain. As yet, its antigen is unknown. The TCR beta profiling, which covered VDJ combination and CDR3 sequence, was carried out using genomic DNA as the template. TCRdb fed the reads into MiXCR, producing one record per CDR3 protein. This table has roughly 200,000 distinct CDR3 sequences, roughly 65% appearing once. This entry comes from a study of CD8+CD57+ T cells in acquired aplastic anemia. Study observations and caveats: CD8+ Simpson's diversity did not differ significantly between patients and controls.

Sequencing involved patients with CD8+CD57+ cell expansion previously shown by flow cytometry. The diagnosis in all patients was severe acquired aplastic anemia. Sequencing was carried out using sorted CD4+, CD8+, or CD8+CD57+ T cells (not recorded which) from PBMCs. This clonotype was obtained from a human donor with aplastic anemia.

This CDR3 reads CASYPPTGVRPYEQYF. CDR3 sequence (DNA): TGTGCCAGCTATCCTCCAACGGGGGTGAGGCCCTACGAGCAGTACTTC. The chain is built from TRBV2 and TRBJ2-7; D may be TRBD2 (6 bases). Germline V gene sequence: CDR1 SNHLY, CDR2 FYNNEI. The CDR3 has 16 amino acids. Trimming shortened V by 8 bases and J by 2 bases, and 22 bases separated the two germline ends.